This T cell receptor (beta chain) was sequenced for a study of T-cell memory formation after mild COVID-19. Study-wide context: TCR clusters were mostly donor specific.

Germline values: CDR1 DFQATT, CDR2 SNEGSKA (reference sequence). V lost 3 bases to trimming and J lost 2 bases, with 11 bases between them. This CDR3 is built from 14 residues. In regard to this clonotype: Antigen unknown.

Findings of the study overall: Largely, contracting CD4+ clones fell within CM and EM, and contracting CD8+ clones within EMRA.

From the 5' RACE reads, TCRdb called clonotypes with MiXCR, one entry per CDR3 protein. The sample includes 200,000 to 300,000 distinct CDR3 sequences, about 16% of them seen just once. The TCR originated in an adult woman who had mild COVID-19 (a few samples of this study predate the infection). Cell type and time point are not known. This chain uses TRBV20-1 with TRBJ1-5; D is undetermined. Sample: PBMCs or a T cell subset sorted from them (not recorded which). The CDR3 DNA sequence: TGCAGTGCTAGTGAGTCCCGGGGCAATCAGCCCCAGCATTTT. Encoded protein: CSASESRGNQPQHF.